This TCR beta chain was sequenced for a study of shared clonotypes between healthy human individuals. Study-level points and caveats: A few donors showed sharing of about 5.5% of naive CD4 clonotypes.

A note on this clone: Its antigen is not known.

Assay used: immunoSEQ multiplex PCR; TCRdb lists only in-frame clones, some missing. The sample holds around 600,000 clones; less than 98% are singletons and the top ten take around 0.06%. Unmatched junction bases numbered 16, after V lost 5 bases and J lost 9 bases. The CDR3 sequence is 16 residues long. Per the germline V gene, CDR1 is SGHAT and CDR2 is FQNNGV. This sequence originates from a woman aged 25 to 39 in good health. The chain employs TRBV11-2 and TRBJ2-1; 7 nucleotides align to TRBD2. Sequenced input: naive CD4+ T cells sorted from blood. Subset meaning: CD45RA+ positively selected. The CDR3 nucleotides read TGTGCCAGCAGCCCCCTCGGGGCGGGAGTTCTCTTTGAGCAGTTCTTC. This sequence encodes CASSPLGAGVLFEQFF.